One and the same sample provided the 11 T cell receptor beta chains below, sequenced in a study of shared clonotypes between healthy human individuals. Sequenced by immunoSEQ multiplex PCR; TCRdb stores in-frame clones only, minus some. The table lists some 690,000 clones, about 90% of them singletons. Sequences were obtained from memory CD8+ T cells from PBMCs. The subset here: CD45RO+ cells pooled with CCR7-negative TemRA cells. The receptor source for this set is a man younger than 35 in good health. Some clones in this sample may be carry-over from other donors' samples.

The chain links TRBV29-1 to TRBJ2-2; TRBD2 aligns across 12 bases. This CDR3 spans 15 amino acids. Trimming took 7 bases from V and 5 from J; bases not matched to a gene: 8. The V gene's germline CDR1 is SQVTM and CDR2 ANQGSEA. The CDR3 nucleotides read TGCAGCGGGGCACTAGCGGGAGGTGGTACCGGGGAGCTGTTTTTT. This codes for CSGALAGGGTGELFF.

The CDR3 DNA reads TGTGCCAGCATAGAGCGGGGGTCCGGGGCCAACGTCCTGACTTTC. Protein sequence: CASIERGSGANVLTF. The chain couples TRBV6-6 to TRBJ2-6; 8 bases line up with TRBD2. V was pared by 7 bases and J by 4 bases, with 6 bases of the junction left unmatched. This CDR3 is 15 amino acids long. From germline, CDR1 is MNHNY and CDR2 SVGAGI (reference sequence).

This rearrangement joins TRBV14 to TRBJ2-5; no reliable D call. The CDR3 has 14 residues. Germline loops: CDR1 SGHDN, CDR2 FVKESK. V lost 0 bases and J lost 0, with 5 bases in between. Here the CDR3 reads CASSQDGYQETQYF. CDR3 sequence (DNA): TGTGCCAGCAGCCAAGACGGGTACCAAGAGACCCAGTACTTC. The full variable domain, in which reference TRBV14 and TRBJ2-5 provide the parts outside the CDR3, is EAGVTQFPSHSVIEKGQTVTLRCDPISGHDNLYWYRRVMGKEIKFLLHFVKESKQDESGMPNNRFLAERTGGTYSTLKVQPAELEDSGVYFCASSQDGYQETQYFGPGTRLLVL.

The chain couples TRBV9 to TRBJ1-5; no clear D gene. Germline lookup yields CDR1 SGDLS and CDR2 YYNGEE. The CDR3 totals 13 residues. Trimming left V 0 bases short and J 3 bases short, with 4 bases between. The CDR3 is CASSVELNQPQHF. CDR3 coding DNA: TGTGCCAGCAGCGTAGAACTCAATCAGCCCCAGCATTTT.

The V gene is TRBV11-2, the J gene TRBJ2-7; no definite D call. V was trimmed by 1 base and J by 1 base, leaving 8 bases between them. There are 14 residues in the CDR3. Germline CDR1 reads SGHAT; CDR2 reads FQNNGV. The CDR3: CASSLGGNSYEQYF. The CDR3 region has the DNA TGTGCCAGCAGCTTAGGTGGCAATTCCTACGAGCAGTACTTC. The variable domain in full, completed from reference TRBV11-2 and TRBJ2-7, reads EAGVAQSPRYKIIEKRQSVAFWCNPISGHATLYWYQQILGQGPKLLIQFQNNGVVDDSQLPKDRFSAERLKGVDSTLKIQPAKLEDSAVYLCASSLGGNSYEQYFGPGTRLTVT.

This chain joins TRBV2 and TRBJ2-1; D is possibly TRBD1 or TRBD2 (6 bases each). The germline V gene encodes CDR1 SNHLY and CDR2 FYNNEI. The CDR3 has 16 residues. V gave up 0 bases and J gave up 8 bases, with 17 bases separating them. The CDR3 nucleotides read TGTGCCAGCAGTGAAGCGAACGGGGGCCCCTTCGATGAGCAGTTCTTC. Its protein is CASSEANGGPFDEQFF.

The chain uses TRBV11-2 and TRBJ2-5, with 10 bases matching TRBD1. The germline gives CDR1 SGHAT, CDR2 FQNNGV. The CDR3 length is 14 residues. The J segment lost 4 bases and the V segment lost 5 bases, leaving 4 bases of the junction unmatched. CDR3 DNA: TGTGCCAGCAGCCCGGGACAGGGGTCAGAGACCCAGTACTTC. Translating it yields CASSPGQGSETQYF.

J is TRBJ1-2 and V is TRBV27; D may be TRBD1 (6 bases). This CDR3 has 15 amino acids. From germline, CDR1 is MNHEY and CDR2 SMNVEV (reference sequence). Trimming cost V 6 bases and J 3 bases, with 17 bases left between them. CDR3 DNA: TGTGCCAGCAGGACCACATATGGGGGCGACTATGGCTACACCTTC. Protein product: CASRTTYGGDYGYTF.

This clone was found once. The chain carries TRBV19 and TRBJ2-3, with TRBD1 matching 8 bases. This CDR3 contains 16 residues. With 5 bases clipped from V and 5 bases from J, the junction kept 12 bases outside the gene matches. Germline assignment: CDR1 LNHDA and CDR2 SQIVND (reference sequence). The DNA of the CDR3 is TGTGCCAGTAGTCCCCGGGCAGGGGGCAGGTTAGATACGCAGTATTTT. Encoded protein: CASSPRAGGRLDTQYF.

The genes are TRBV28 and TRBJ1-3; D gene uncertain. The V and J ends lost 3 bases and 0 bases respectively, with 12 bases between them. The CDR3 spans 16 residues. Per the germline V gene, CDR1 is MDHEN and CDR2 is SYDVKM. CDR3 coding DNA: TGTGCCAGCAGTTTCCTTTTTGCCAGCTCTGGAAACACCATATATTTT. Translating gives CASSFLFASSGNTIYF.

This clone appeared a few times. The rearrangement links TRBV2 to TRBJ1-1, with D hard to call. Germline loops: CDR1 SNHLY, CDR2 FYNNEI. V lost 3 bases and J lost 0, with 11 bases in between. This CDR3 region has 15 residues. The CDR3 nucleotides read TGTGCCAGCAGTGAGACCCAGAACATGAACACTGAAGCTTTCTTT. Translating it yields CASSETQNMNTEAFF.